One sample yielded the 15 T cell receptor beta chains listed below, sequenced in a study of T cells in narcolepsy. Profiling relied on immunoSEQ multiplex PCR, and the TCRdb table lists in-frame clones only, not all of them. The sample records about 24,000 clones, less than 70% being singletons. Sequencing used memory (CD45RA-) CD4+ T cells from blood. These receptors all come from a human donor in good health.

This clone showed up just a few times. As DNA, the CDR3 is TGTGCCAGCAGTGAAGCTAAGCTTCTCGGCCACTTT. Its translation is CASSEAKLLGHF. The J gene is TRBJ1-6, the V gene TRBV2; D ambiguous. Germline CDR1 is SNHLY and CDR2 is FYNNEI. The CDR3 runs to 12 residues. Trimming stripped 0 bases from V and 18 bases from J, with 12 bases between.

This clone was counted only a few times. The chain links TRBV28 to TRBJ1-1; the match to TRBD1 covers 8 bases. Germline loops: CDR1 MDHEN, CDR2 SYDVKM. The CDR3 consists of 13 residues. With 6 bases clipped from V and 5 bases from J, the junction kept 5 bases outside the gene matches. Here the CDR3 reads CASSRGLRTEAFF. CDR3 nucleotides: TGTGCCAGCAGCAGGGGGCTGAGGACTGAAGCTTTCTTT. Looking up the rest from reference TRBV28 and TRBJ1-1 gives the full variable domain: DVKVTQSSRYLVKRTGEKVFLECVQDMDHENMFWYRQDPGLGLRLIYFSYDVKMKEKGDIPEGYSVSREKKERFSLILESASTNQTSMYLCASSRGLRTEAFFGQGTRLTVV.

The rearrangement joins TRBV7-8 to TRBJ2-1; D not certain. The CDR3 loop spans 11 amino acids. Germline CDR1 SGHVS, CDR2 FQNEAQ. V shed 3 bases and J shed 6 bases, with 3 bases lying between them. In DNA, the CDR3 is TGTGCCAGCAGCTTTATCAATGAGCAGTTCTTC. This sequence encodes CASSFINEQFF. The entire variable domain, with the rest obtained from reference TRBV7-8 and TRBJ2-1, is as follows: GAGVSQSPRYKVAKRGQDVALRCDPISGHVSLFWYQQALGQGPEFLTYFQNEAQLDKSGLPSDRFFAERPEGSVSTLKIQRTQQEDSAVYLCASSFINEQFFGPGTRLTVL.

With regard to this clone: Other DNA sequences in this sample translate to the same CDR3. The genes are TRBV9 and TRBJ2-1, with D uncertain. CDR1 and CDR2 (germline): SGDLS, YYNGEE. This CDR3 has 13 amino acids. V shed 0 bases and J shed 5 bases, with 6 bases lying between them. This CDR3 reads CASSVGQHNEQFF. Here the CDR3 DNA reads TGTGCCAGCAGCGTAGGGCAGCACAATGAGCAGTTCTTC.

The chain uses TRBV20-1 and TRBJ2-5; D is unresolved. V lost 6 bases to trimming and J lost 4 bases, with 9 bases between them. This CDR3 has 11 amino acids. The germline V gene encodes CDR1 DFQATT and CDR2 SNEGSKA (reference sequence). CDR3: CSAEHSETQYF. DNA of the CDR3: TGCAGTGCCGAGCATTCAGAGACCCAGTACTTC.

This rearrangement joins TRBV11-1 to TRBJ2-3; 8 nucleotides agree with TRBD1. Per germline, CDR1 SGHAT and CDR2 FQDESV (reference sequence). With 2 bases clipped from V and 2 bases from J, the junction kept 12 bases outside the gene matches. This CDR3 is built from 18 residues. This chain's CDR3 is CASSLFFSRQGNTDTQYF. The DNA of the CDR3 is TGTGCCAGCAGCTTATTCTTCAGCCGACAGGGGAACACAGATACGCAGTATTTT.

Only one count was recorded for this clone. This chain connects TRBV6-5 to TRBJ1-3, with TRBD1 matching 9 bases. Germline trimming cut 6 bases from V and 3 bases from J; bases unmatched to any gene: 6. The germline CDR1 and CDR2 sequences are MNHEY and SVGAGI. The CDR3 runs 15 residues. The CDR3 sequence is CASRSTGGGGNTIYF. The CDR3 DNA reads TGTGCCAGCAGATCGACAGGGGGAGGTGGAAACACCATATATTTT.

This clone was counted once. This chain joins TRBV5-1 and TRBJ1-6; D is unresolved. Trimming took 0 bases from V and 6 from J, leaving 10 bases between them. Germline V CDR1 and CDR2: SGHRS, YFSETQ. The CDR3 sequence is 15 residues long. The CDR3 sequence is CASSLAGEGNSPLHF. In DNA, the CDR3 is TGCGCCAGCAGCTTGGCCGGGGAGGGTAATTCACCCCTCCACTTT.

The chain couples TRBV25-1 to TRBJ2-7, with 7 bases aligning to TRBD1. Per the germline V gene, CDR1 is MGHDK and CDR2 is SYGVNS. This CDR3 spans 13 amino acids. The V gene end was trimmed by 9 bases and the J gene end by 1 base; junction bases not matched to a gene: 6. The CDR3: CASGPGGSYEQYF. As DNA, the CDR3 is TGTGCCAGTGGGCCAGGGGGTTCCTACGAGCAGTACTTC.

V usage is TRBV11-2 and J usage is TRBJ1-3; D gene unclear. Germline V gives CDR1 SGHAT, CDR2 FQNNGV. Trimming left V 2 bases short and J 0 bases short, with 11 bases between. This CDR3 is 16 amino acids long. The CDR3 spells CASSLRSENSGNTIYF. The CDR3 DNA reads TGTGCCAGCAGCTTACGGTCGGAGAACTCTGGAAACACCATATATTTT.

CDR3 sequence (DNA): TGTGCCAGCAGTTTATCGCCTCGGAGACAGGGGGGATATGCATCCTACGAGCAGTACTTC. Translation gives CASSLSPRRQGGYASYEQYF. The chain is built from TRBV27 and TRBJ2-7; 9 bases align to TRBD1. The germline gives CDR1 MNHEY, CDR2 SMNVEV (reference sequence). CDR3 length: 20 amino acids. The V gene end was trimmed by 0 bases and the J gene end by 1 base; junction bases not matched to a gene: 16.

This clone turned up a few times. The genes are TRBV28 and TRBJ2-7; D may correspond to TRBD1 or TRBD2 (6 bases each). From germline, CDR1 is MDHEN and CDR2 SYDVKM. Trimming stripped 7 bases from V and 5 bases from J, with 15 bases between. The CDR3 is 13 amino acids. Here the CDR3 DNA reads TGTGCCAGCAAGACGCCCGGGGGCGACGAGCAGTACTTC. Amino acids: CASKTPGGDEQYF.

This clone was detected once. The chain has TRBV5-1 and TRBJ2-3; no reliable D call. Between the trimmed V and J ends, which lost 0 bases and 6 bases, there was a span of 11 bases. Germline V gives CDR1 SGHRS, CDR2 YFSETQ. CDR3 size: 14 residues. The CDR3 loop is CASSLGAKADTQYF. DNA of the CDR3: TGCGCCAGCAGCTTGGGAGCTAAAGCGGATACGCAGTATTTT.

This clone was counted a few times. The chain joins TRBV28 to TRBJ2-7, with TRBD1 matching 8 bases. CDR1 MDHEN and CDR2 SYDVKM come from the germline V gene. The CDR3 length is 13 residues. With 6 bases clipped from V and 6 bases from J, the junction kept 7 bases outside the gene matches. CDR3 coding DNA: TGTGCCAGCAGCCGCCCCGGACAGGGCGAGCAGTACTTC. As protein: CASSRPGQGEQYF.

The chain combines TRBV19 with TRBJ1-5; D gene ambiguous. The V and J ends lost 0 bases and 6 bases respectively, with 6 bases between them. Germline CDR1 reads LNHDA; CDR2 reads SQIVND (reference sequence). The CDR3 is 13 amino acids. CDR3 nucleotide sequence: TGTGCCAGTAGTATAGATCTAGGTCAGCCCCAGCATTTT. It codes for CASSIDLGQPQHF.